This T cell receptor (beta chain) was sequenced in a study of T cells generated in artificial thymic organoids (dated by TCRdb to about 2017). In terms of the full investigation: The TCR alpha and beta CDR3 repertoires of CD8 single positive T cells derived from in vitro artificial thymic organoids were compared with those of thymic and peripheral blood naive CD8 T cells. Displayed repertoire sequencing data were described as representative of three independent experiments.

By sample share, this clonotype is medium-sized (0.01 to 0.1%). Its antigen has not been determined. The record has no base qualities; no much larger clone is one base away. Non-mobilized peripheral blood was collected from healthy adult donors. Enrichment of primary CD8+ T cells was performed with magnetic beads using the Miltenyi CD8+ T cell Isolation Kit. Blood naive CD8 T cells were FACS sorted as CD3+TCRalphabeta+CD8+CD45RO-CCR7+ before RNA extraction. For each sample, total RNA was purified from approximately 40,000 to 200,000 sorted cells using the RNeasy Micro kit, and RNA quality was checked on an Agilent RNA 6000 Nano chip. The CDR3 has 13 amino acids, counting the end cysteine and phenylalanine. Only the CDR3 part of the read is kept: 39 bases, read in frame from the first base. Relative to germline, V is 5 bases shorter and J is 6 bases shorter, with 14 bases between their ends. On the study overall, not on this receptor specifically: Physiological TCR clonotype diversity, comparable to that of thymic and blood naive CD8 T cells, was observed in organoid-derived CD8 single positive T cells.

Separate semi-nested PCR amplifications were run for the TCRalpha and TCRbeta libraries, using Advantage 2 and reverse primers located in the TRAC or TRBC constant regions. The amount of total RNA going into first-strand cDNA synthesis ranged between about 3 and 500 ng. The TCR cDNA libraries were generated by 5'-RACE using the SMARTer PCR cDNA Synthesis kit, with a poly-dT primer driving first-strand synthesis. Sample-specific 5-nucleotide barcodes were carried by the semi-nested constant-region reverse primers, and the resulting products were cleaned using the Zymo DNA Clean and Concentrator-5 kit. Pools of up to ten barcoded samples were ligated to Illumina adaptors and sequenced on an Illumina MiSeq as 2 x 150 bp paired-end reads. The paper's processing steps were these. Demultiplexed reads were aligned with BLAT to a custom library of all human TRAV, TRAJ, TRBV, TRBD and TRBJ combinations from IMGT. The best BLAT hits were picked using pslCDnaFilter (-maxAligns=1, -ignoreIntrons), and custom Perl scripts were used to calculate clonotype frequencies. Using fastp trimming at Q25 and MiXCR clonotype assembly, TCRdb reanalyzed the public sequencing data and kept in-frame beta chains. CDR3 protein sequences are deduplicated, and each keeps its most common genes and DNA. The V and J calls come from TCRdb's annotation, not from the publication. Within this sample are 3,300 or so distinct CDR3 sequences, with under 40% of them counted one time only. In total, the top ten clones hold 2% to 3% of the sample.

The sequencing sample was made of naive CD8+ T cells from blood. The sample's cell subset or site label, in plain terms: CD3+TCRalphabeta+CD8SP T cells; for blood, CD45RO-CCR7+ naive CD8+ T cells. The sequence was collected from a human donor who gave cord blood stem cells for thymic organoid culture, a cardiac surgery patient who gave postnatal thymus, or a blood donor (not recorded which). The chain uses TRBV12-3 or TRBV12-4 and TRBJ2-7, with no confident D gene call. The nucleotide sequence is TGTGCCAGCAGTCTGGCTCTCGGTGCCGAGCAGTACTTC. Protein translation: CASSLALGAEQYF.